The rows below give T cell receptor beta chains drawn from one sample of a study of T cell repertoires in cytomegalovirus infection. The antigens these receptors bind are not known. A single record per CDR3 protein comes from TCRdb applying MiXCR to the reads. The sample has about 220,000 distinct CDR3 sequences, around 40% seen once. The material sequenced was CD8+ T cells from cultured PBMCs, taken from culture after CMV antigen stimulation. These receptors originate from a human donor in good health (CMV status not recorded). Some clones in this sample may be carry-over from other donors' samples. Each CDR3 is given with its conserved first and last residue. The D gene is left open where the match is weak. Clone size is not always given. Where it is, it says once, few, many or a class for expanded clones.

d_gene: TRBD1
v_gene: TRBV7-2
len: 15
abundance: many
j_gene: TRBJ2-7
CDR3nt: TGTGCCAGCAGCCCCCAGGACAGGTGGGACTACGAGCAGTACTTC
CDR3aa: CASSPQDRWDYEQYF

d_gene: -
v_gene: TRBV28
len: 15
abundance: -
j_gene: TRBJ1-2
CDR3nt: TGTGCCAGCAGTTCCCGAGGGCCTTCTAACTATGGCTACACCTTC
CDR3aa: CASSSRGPSNYGYTF

d_gene: TRBD1
v_gene: TRBV20-1
len: 12
abundance: -
j_gene: TRBJ1-2
CDR3nt: TGCAGTGCTACAGGGGGCTGGTATGGCTACACCTTC
CDR3aa: CSATGGWYGYTF

d_gene: -
v_gene: TRBV6-8
len: 14
abundance: -
j_gene: TRBJ1-5
CDR3nt: TGTGCCAGCAGCAGACACAGGGGCAATCAGCCCCAGCATTTT
CDR3aa: CASSRHRGNQPQHF

d_gene: TRBD1
v_gene: TRBV11-2
len: 13
abundance: -
j_gene: TRBJ2-1
CDR3nt: TGTGCCAGCAGCTCTTCGACAGGGGCTGAGCAGTTCTTC
CDR3aa: CASSSSTGAEQFF

d_gene: TRBD1
v_gene: TRBV7-9
len: 18
abundance: -
j_gene: TRBJ1-2
CDR3nt: TGTGCCAGCAGCTTTTCTAAGAGACAGGGCGCCCCAGGGGACGGCTACACCTTC
CDR3aa: CASSFSKRQGAPGDGYTF

d_gene: -
v_gene: TRBV11-2
len: 13
abundance: few
j_gene: TRBJ2-5
CDR3nt: TGTGCCAGCAGCTTATGGGAGGAAGAGACCCAGTACTTC
CDR3aa: CASSLWEEETQYF

d_gene: -
v_gene: TRBV6-1
len: 15
abundance: -
j_gene: TRBJ2-7
CDR3nt: TGTGCCAGCATGCAAGACCGGGGACTGCTCTACGAGCAGTACTTC
CDR3aa: CASMQDRGLLYEQYF

d_gene: -
v_gene: TRBV28
len: 15
abundance: -
j_gene: TRBJ1-1
CDR3nt: TGTGCCAGCTTTCCTTCCTCACTCAATCAAGGGGAAGCTTTCTTT
CDR3aa: CASFPSSLNQGEAFF

d_gene: TRBD1
v_gene: TRBV5-6
len: 15
abundance: -
j_gene: TRBJ1-4
CDR3nt: TGTGCCAGCAGCTTGGTAGGGACAGGCCTCGAAAAACTGTTTTTT
CDR3aa: CASSLVGTGLEKLFF

d_gene: -
v_gene: TRBV7-9
len: 10
abundance: once
j_gene: TRBJ1-2
CDR3nt: TGTGCCAGCAGTTCGGGAGTCTACACCTTC
CDR3aa: CASSSGVYTF